This TCR beta chain was captured by sequencing in a study of T cell responses to AZD1222 COVID-19 vaccine. Whole-study findings and limits: Repertoires were sampled only after the peak T cell response.

The data were produced by immunoSEQ multiplex PCR, yet TCRdb's version contains in-frame clones alone and is incomplete. The sample has 80,000 to 85,000 clones, approximately 90% seen once. About this clone itself: Its antigen is currently unknown.

The V and J ends lost 4 bases and 4 bases, in that order; junction bases with no gene match: 8. The length of the CDR3 is 15 residues. CDR1 SGDLS and CDR2 YYNGEE come from the germline V gene. The clonotype comes from an adult who received the AZD1222 COVID-19 vaccine. This chain links TRBV9 with TRBJ1-1; 9 bases align to TRBD1. Sequencing was performed on peripheral blood, taken 28 days after the second AZD1222 dose. This CDR3 is CASSPGQGVSTEAFF. DNA of the CDR3: TGTGCCAGCAGCCCGGGACAGGGAGTTTCCACTGAAGCTTTCTTT.